This TCR beta chain derives from a study of blood T cell repertoires in COVID-19. About the research overall: The samples span acute and convalescent COVID-19 from the United States, Italy and Spain.

Original analysis: Using reference gene primer amplification, nucleated cell counts were estimated. Generated by immunoSEQ multiplex PCR, the TCRdb table keeps only in-frame clones and is missing some. D and trimming were read from the DNA, whereas the V and J calls and clone size are those reported in that table. Among 120,000 or so clones listed, around 80% were seen once. The CDR3 runs 12 residues. Trimming took 11 bases from V and 5 from J; bases not matched to a gene: 8. Germline assignment: CDR1 SNHLY and CDR2 FYNNEI. The sequencing sample was made of peripheral blood. The sequence was collected from a man aged 35 to 55 with active or convalescent COVID-19. The chain uses TRBV2 and TRBJ2-5; 7 bases map to TRBD2. The CDR3 reads CADAGVPETQYF. In DNA form, the CDR3 reads TGTGCCGACGCGGGGGTGCCGGAGACCCAGTACTTC.